This T cell receptor beta chain is from a study of cytotoxic CD8 clonotypes in ibrutinib-treated CLL. This clone has a handful of counts. What it recognizes is unknown. Per germline, CDR1 MNHNS and CDR2 SASEGT. The CDR3 has 15 amino acids. The V and J ends lost 1 base and 3 bases respectively, with 10 bases between them. Profiled with immunoSEQ multiplex PCR; TCRdb holds only in-frame clones, not every one. The data show 30,000 to 40,000 clones, about two thirds seen once. General study points: Public clonotypes were seen rarely and were contracted or stable on treatment. Whereas clonality rose at ibrutinib response, it declined toward baseline at progression.

This specimen was PBMCs, taken at disease progression, from a patient treated with ibrutinib. The rearrangement uses TRBV6-1 and TRBJ2-1; no firm D call. This TCR was recovered from a human donor with chronic lymphocytic leukemia. The CDR3 DNA follows: TGTGCCAGCAGTGAAGGTCTTCCACTCTACAATGAGCAGTTCTTC. This sequence encodes CASSEGLPLYNEQFF.